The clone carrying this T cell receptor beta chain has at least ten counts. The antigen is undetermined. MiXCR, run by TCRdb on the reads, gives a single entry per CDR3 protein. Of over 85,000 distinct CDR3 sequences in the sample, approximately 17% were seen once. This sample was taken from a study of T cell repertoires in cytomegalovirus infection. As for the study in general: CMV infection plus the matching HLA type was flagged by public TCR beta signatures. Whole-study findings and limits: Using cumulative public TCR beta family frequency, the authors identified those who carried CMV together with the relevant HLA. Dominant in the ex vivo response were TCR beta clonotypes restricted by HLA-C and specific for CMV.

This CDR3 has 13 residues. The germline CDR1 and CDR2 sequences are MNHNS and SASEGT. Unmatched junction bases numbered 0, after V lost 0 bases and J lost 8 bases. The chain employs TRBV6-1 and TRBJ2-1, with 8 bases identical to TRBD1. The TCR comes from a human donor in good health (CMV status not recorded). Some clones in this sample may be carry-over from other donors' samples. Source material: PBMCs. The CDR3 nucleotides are TGTGCCAGCAGTGAAGCGACAGGGGATGAGCAGTTCTTC. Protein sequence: CASSEATGDEQFF.